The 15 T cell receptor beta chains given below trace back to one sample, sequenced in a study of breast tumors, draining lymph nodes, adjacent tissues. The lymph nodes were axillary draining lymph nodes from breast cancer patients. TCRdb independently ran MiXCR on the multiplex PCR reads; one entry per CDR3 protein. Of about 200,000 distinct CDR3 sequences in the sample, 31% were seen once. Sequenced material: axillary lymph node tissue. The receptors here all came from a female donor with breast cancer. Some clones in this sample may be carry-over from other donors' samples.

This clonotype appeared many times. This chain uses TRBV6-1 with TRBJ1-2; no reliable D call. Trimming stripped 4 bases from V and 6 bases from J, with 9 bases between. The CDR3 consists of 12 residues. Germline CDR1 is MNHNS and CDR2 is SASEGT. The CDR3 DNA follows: TGTGCCAGCAGTGTAGAGGTTCATGGCTACACCTTC. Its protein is CASSVEVHGYTF.

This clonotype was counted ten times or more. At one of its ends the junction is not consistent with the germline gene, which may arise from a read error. CDR3 amino acids: CASSSPGGAGETQHF. In DNA form, the CDR3 reads TGTGCCAGCAGCTCTCCCGGGGGTGCGGGGGAGACCCAGCACTTC. The chain joins TRBV7-9 to TRBJ2-5; 7 bases line up with TRBD2. The CDR3 is 15 residues long. Germline CDR1 reads SEHNR; CDR2 reads FQNEAQ (reference sequence).

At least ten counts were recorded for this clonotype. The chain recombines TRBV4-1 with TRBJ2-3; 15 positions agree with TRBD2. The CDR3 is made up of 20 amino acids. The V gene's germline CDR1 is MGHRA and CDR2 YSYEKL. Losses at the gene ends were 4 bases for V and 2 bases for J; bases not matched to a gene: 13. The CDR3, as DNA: TGCGCCAGCAGCCCTCCGGGACTAGCGGGAGGTCGATCCCCCACAGATACGCAGTATTTT. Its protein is CASSPPGLAGGRSPTDTQYF.

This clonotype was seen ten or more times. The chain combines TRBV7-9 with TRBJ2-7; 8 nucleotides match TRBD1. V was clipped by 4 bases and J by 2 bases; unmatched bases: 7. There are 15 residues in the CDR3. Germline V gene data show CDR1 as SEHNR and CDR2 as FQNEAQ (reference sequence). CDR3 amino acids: CASSSAGGKAYEQYF. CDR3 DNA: TGTGCCAGCAGCTCGGCAGGGGGCAAGGCCTACGAGCAGTACTTC.

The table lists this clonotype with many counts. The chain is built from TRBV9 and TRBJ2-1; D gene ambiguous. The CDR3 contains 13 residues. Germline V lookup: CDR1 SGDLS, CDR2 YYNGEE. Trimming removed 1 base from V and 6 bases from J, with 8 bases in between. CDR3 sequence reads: CASSVRVSNEQFF. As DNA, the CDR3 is TGTGCCAGCAGCGTACGAGTTTCCAATGAGCAGTTCTTC.

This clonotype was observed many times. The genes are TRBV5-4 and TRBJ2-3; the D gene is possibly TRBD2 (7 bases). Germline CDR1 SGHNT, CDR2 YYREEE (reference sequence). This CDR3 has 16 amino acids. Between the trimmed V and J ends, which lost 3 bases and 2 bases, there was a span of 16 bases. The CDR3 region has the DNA TGTGCCAGCAGCTCGGGGGGCCTATCATACACAGATACGCAGTATTTT. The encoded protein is CASSSGGLSYTDTQYF.

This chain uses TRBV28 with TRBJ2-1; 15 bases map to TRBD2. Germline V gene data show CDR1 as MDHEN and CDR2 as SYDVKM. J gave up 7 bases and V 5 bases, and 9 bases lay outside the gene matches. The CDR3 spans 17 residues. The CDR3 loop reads CASSPPGLAGGRNEQFF. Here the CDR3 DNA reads TGTGCCAGCAGTCCGCCGGGACTAGCGGGAGGCCGAAATGAGCAGTTCTTC.

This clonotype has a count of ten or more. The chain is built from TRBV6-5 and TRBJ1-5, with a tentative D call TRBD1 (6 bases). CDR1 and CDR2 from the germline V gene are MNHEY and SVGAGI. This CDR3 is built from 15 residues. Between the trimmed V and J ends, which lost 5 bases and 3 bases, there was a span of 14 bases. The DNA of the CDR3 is TGTGCCAGCAGTCCGGACAGACGGCCCAATCAGCCCCAGCATTTT. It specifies CASSPDRRPNQPQHF.

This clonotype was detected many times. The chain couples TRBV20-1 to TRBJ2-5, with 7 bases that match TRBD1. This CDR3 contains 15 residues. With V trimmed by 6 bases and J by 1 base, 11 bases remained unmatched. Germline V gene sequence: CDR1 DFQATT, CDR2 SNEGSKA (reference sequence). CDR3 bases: TGCAGTGCAACCGAGGGGGCAGGGTTCCAAGAGACCCAGTACTTC. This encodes CSATEGAGFQETQYF.

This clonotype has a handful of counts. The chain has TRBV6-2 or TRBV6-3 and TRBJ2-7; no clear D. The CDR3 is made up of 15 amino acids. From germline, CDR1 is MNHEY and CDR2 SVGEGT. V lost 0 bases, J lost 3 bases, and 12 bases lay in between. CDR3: CASSYSPGLYYEQYF. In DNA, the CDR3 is TGTGCCAGCAGTTACTCGCCAGGTTTATACTACGAGCAGTACTTC.

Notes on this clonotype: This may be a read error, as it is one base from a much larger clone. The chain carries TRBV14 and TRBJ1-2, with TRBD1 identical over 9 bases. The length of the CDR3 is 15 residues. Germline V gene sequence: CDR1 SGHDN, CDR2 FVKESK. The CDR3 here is CASSQAGTGPGGSTF. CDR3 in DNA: TGTGCCAGCAGCCAGGCCGGGACAGGGCCTGGTGGCTCCACCTTC.

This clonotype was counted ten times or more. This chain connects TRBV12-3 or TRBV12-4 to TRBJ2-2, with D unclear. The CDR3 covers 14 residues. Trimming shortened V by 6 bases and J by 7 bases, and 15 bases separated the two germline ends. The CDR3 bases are TGTGCCAGCAGGCTCGACCTTGAATACGGGGAGCTGTTTTTT. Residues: CASRLDLEYGELFF.

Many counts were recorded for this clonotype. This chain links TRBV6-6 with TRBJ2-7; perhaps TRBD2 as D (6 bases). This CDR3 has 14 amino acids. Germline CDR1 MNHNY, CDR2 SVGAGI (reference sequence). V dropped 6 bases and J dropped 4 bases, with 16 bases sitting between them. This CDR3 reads CASSLFGGVYEQYF. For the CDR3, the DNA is TGTGCCAGCAGCCTCTTTGGCGGGGTATACGAGCAGTACTTC.

This CDR3 is CASSDNRSESYNEQFF. The CDR3 nucleotides read TGCGCCAGCAGTGATAATAGGTCTGAATCCTACAATGAGCAGTTCTTC. The rearrangement joins TRBV10-1 to TRBJ2-1; D is ambiguous. Trimming pared 3 bases from V and 1 base from J, leaving 13 bases between. Germline values: CDR1 WNHNN, CDR2 SYGVQD (reference sequence). The CDR3 has 16 residues.

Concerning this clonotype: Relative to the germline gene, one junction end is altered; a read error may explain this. CDR3 in amino acids: CSALTSGRGNILYF. DNA for the CDR3: TGCAGTGCTTTGACTAGCGGGAGAGGCAACATTCTGTACTTC. The gene calls are TRBV20-1 and TRBJ2-4, with 12 bases matching TRBD2. This CDR3 has 14 amino acids. Germline lookup yields CDR1 DFQATT and CDR2 SNEGSKA (reference sequence).